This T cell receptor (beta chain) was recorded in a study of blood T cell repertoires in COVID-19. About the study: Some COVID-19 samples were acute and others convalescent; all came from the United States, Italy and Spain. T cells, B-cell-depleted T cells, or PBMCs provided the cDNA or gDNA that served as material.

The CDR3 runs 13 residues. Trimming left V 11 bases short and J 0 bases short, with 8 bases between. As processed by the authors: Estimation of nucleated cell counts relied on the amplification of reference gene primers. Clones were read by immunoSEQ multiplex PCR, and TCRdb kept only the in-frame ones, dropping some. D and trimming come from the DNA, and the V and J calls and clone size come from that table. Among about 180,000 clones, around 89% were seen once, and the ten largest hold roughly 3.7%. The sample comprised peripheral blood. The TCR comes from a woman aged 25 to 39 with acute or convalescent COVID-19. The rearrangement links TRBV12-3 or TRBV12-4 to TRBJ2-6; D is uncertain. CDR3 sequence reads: CARYISGANVLTF. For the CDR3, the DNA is TGTGCCCGGTATATCTCTGGGGCCAACGTCCTGACTTTC.